The subject of this entry is one T cell receptor beta chain. Its target is unknown. These data originate in a study of identical twins. Broader study findings: One should note that invariant MAIT and iNKT cells could partly confound zero-insertion analyses. Fewer insertions were carried by abundant cord blood beta clonotypes, but none was seen in memory repertoires.

TCRdb re-analysed the 5' RACE reads in MiXCR, keeping a single row per CDR3 protein. The data contain 400,000 to 600,000 distinct CDR3 sequences, about 20% of them singletons. Each donor was a healthy Caucasian. The V gene end was trimmed by 6 bases and the J gene end by 9 bases; junction bases not matched to a gene: 12. The CDR3 totals 14 residues. Germline V gene lookup returns CDR1 MDHEN and CDR2 SYDVKM. The sample was also linked to a second study, of yellow fever vaccine responses in identical twins.

The sample comprised CD4+ T cells sorted from blood. This rearrangement joins TRBV28 to TRBJ2-7; 9 bases match TRBD1. The sequence was obtained from a woman aged 18-29 years in good health. CDR3: CASRPPGQGLGQYF. The CDR3 nucleotides are TGTGCCAGCAGACCGCCGGGACAGGGTCTCGGGCAGTACTTC.